The 21 T cell receptor beta chains below were found in one sample sequenced in a study of cytomegalovirus exposure and HLA in healthy donors. PCR amplification relied on 60 Vbeta primers (plus 13 Jbeta primers). Some clones are missing from TCRdb's copy, which holds only in-frame ones; the method was immunoSEQ multiplex PCR. Of approximately 200,000 clones detected, roughly four fifths appear once; the ten largest clones hold about 3%. The sequenced sample consisted of PBMCs. These receptors were obtained from a woman aged 25 to 39 in good health and CMV-seropositive.

The chain joins TRBV11-3 to TRBJ2-7, with TRBD2 identical over 7 bases. The V gene's germline CDR1 is SGHNT and CDR2 YENEEA. This CDR3 region has 13 residues. Trimming cost V 5 bases and J 5 bases; bases outside gene matches: 6. As DNA, the CDR3 is TGTGCCAGCAGCCTCGGGGGGAGGGACGAGCAGTACTTC. Amino acids: CASSLGGRDEQYF. The full variable domain, rest sourced from reference TRBV11-3 and TRBJ2-7, is EAGVVQSPRYKIIEKKQPVAFWCNPISGHNTLYWYLQNLGQGPELLIRYENEEAVDDSQLPKDRFSAERLKGVDSTLKIQPAELGDSAVYLCASSLGGRDEQYFGPGTRLTVT.

This chain joins TRBV19 and TRBJ2-7, with 7 bases fitting TRBD1. The CDR3 has 14 residues. In germline, CDR1 is LNHDA, CDR2 SQIVND (reference sequence). The V and J ends lost 1 base and 2 bases, in that order; junction bases with no gene match: 2. The CDR3 spells CASSIGDRTYEQYF. As DNA, the CDR3 is TGTGCCAGTAGTATAGGGGACAGAACCTACGAGCAGTACTTC.

This clone was seen a single time. The V and J genes are TRBV6-1 and TRBJ1-4; 12 nucleotides match TRBD1. This CDR3 spans 15 amino acids. The V gene's germline CDR1 is MNHNS and CDR2 SASEGT. V lost 7 bases to trimming and J lost 9 bases; unmatched junction nucleotides: 9. In nucleotides, the CDR3 is TGTGCCAGCACGTACGAGGGACAGGGGGCAAAAAAACTGTTTTTT. Its translation is CASTYEGQGAKKLFF.

The chain combines TRBV5-6 with TRBJ1-4, with D maybe TRBD1 (5 bases). CDR3 length equals 13 residues. V was shortened by 4 bases and J by 5 bases, with 9 bases between the two germline ends. CDR1 SGHDT and CDR2 YYEEEE come from the germline V gene. The CDR3 here is CASSENRNEKLFF. CDR3 DNA: TGTGCCAGCAGCGAAAACAGGAATGAAAAACTGTTTTTT.

This chain joins TRBV7-2 and TRBJ2-2, with 11 bases aligning to TRBD1. The V and J ends lost 5 bases and 8 bases, in that order; junction bases with no gene match: 19. Germline CDR1 and CDR2: SGHTA and FQGNSA. The CDR3 contains 19 residues. The CDR3, as DNA: TGTGCCAGCAGCCCACCCCCGCGTCCCGGGACAGGGGGTTGGGGGGAGCTGTTTTTT. Translation: CASSPPPRPGTGGWGELFF. Based on the CDR3 plus reference TRBV7-2 and TRBJ2-2, the full variable domain is GAGVSQSPSNKVTEKGKDVELRCDPISGHTALYWYRQSLGQGLEFLIYFQGNSAPDKSGLPSDRFSAERTGGSVSTLTIQRTQQEDSAVYLCASSPPPRPGTGGWGELFFGEGSRLTVL.

This rearrangement joins TRBV27 to TRBJ2-1; maybe TRBD1 (5 bases). Trimming removed 5 bases from V and 1 base from J, with 9 bases in between. The CDR3 loop spans 14 amino acids. CDR1 and CDR2 from the germline V gene are MNHEY and SMNVEV (reference sequence). In nucleotides, the CDR3 is TGTGCCAGCAGTACAAGGGGATCCTACAATGAGCAGTTCTTC. It encodes CASSTRGSYNEQFF.

The chain combines TRBV6-1 with TRBJ2-1, with 9 bases fitting TRBD2. Looked up from germline, CDR1 is MNHNS and CDR2 is SASEGT. This CDR3 is built from 17 residues. V shed 0 bases, J shed 3 bases, and the junction held 6 bases outside the gene matches. The CDR3 nucleotides read TGTGCCAGCAGTGAAGCGACCCTAGCGGGGTTCTACAATGAGCAGTTCTTC. It encodes CASSEATLAGFYNEQFF.

This clone was recorded once. V gene TRBV14 combines with J gene TRBJ2-7; 7 nucleotides match TRBD2. Trimming took 1 base from V and 3 from J; bases not matched to a gene: 12. CDR1 is SGHDN and CDR2 is FVKESK in the germline V gene. The CDR3 covers 17 residues. CDR3 loop: CASSQVGGGLFFYEQYF. The CDR3 nucleotides are TGTGCCAGCAGCCAAGTTGGCGGGGGTCTGTTCTTCTACGAGCAGTACTTC.

Comment on this clone: At one end the junction does not follow the germline gene, possibly because of a read error. V gene TRBV28 combines with J gene TRBJ2-7; 8 bases align to TRBD2. The CDR3 sequence is 14 residues long. Germline lookup yields CDR1 MDHEN and CDR2 SYDVKM. The CDR3 DNA reads TGTGCTAGCAGTTTTCAACTAGCGGAGTACGAGCAGTACTTC. Translation: CASSFQLAEYEQYF.

The J gene is TRBJ2-1, the V gene TRBV7-2; 10 positions match TRBD2. The CDR3 extends over 15 amino acids. The germline gives CDR1 SGHTA, CDR2 FQGNSA. The J segment lost 7 bases and the V segment lost 5 bases, leaving 8 bases of the junction unmatched. CDR3 coding DNA: TGTGCCAGCAGCCCTAGCGGGAGAAGGAGGAATGAGCAGTTCTTC. Its protein is CASSPSGRRRNEQFF.

The chain joins TRBV28 to TRBJ2-7; 9 bases are shared with TRBD1. Germline CDR1 MDHEN, CDR2 SYDVKM. J gave up 5 bases and V 4 bases, and 6 bases lay outside the gene matches. The CDR3 has 14 residues. The CDR3 DNA is TGTGCCAGCAGTTCCCTACGGGACAGGGACGAGCAGTACTTC. Translation gives CASSSLRDRDEQYF.

This chain connects TRBV27 to TRBJ2-1; 9 bases agree with TRBD1. The CDR3 spans 14 residues. The ends lost 8 bases at V and 2 bases at J; junction bases unmatched: 4. Looked up from germline, CDR1 is MNHEY and CDR2 is SMNVEV (reference sequence). CDR3 residues: CASGTGPPYNEQFF. For the CDR3, the DNA is TGTGCCAGCGGGACAGGGCCCCCCTACAATGAGCAGTTCTTC.

The chain is built from TRBV11-1 and TRBJ2-3, with D perhaps TRBD2 (6 bases). Germline CDR1 reads SGHAT; CDR2 reads FQDESV (reference sequence). The CDR3 contains 14 residues. The V end lost 6 bases, the J end lost 3 bases, and 13 bases lay between the germline ends. The CDR3 DNA reads TGTGCCAGCAGAAGAGGGGAGGTAACAGATACGCAGTATTTT. Protein: CASRRGEVTDTQYF.

The chain is built from TRBV7-8 and TRBJ2-1, with 9 bases that match TRBD2. Looked up from germline, CDR1 is SGHVS and CDR2 is FQNEAQ. Germline trimming cut 1 base from V and 8 bases from J; bases unmatched to any gene: 6. CDR3 length equals 15 residues. The CDR3 sequence is CASSLVNLAGHEQFF. Written as DNA, the CDR3 is TGTGCCAGCAGCTTAGTGAACCTAGCGGGACATGAGCAGTTCTTC.

The chain couples TRBV7-2 to TRBJ2-1, with 16 bases that match TRBD2. V lost 5 bases, J lost 6 bases, and 13 bases stayed unmatched. Germline values: CDR1 SGHTA, CDR2 FQGNSA. The CDR3 loop spans 19 amino acids. The CDR3 is CASSLRPSGLAGGANEQFF. CDR3 nucleotides: TGTGCCAGCAGCCTCCGGCCGTCGGGACTAGCGGGAGGGGCCAATGAGCAGTTCTTC.

In its sample, this clone was seen a few times. This chain's CDR3 is CASSQGQGDVTEAFF. DNA of the CDR3: TGTGCCAGCAGCCAGGGACAGGGGGATGTGACTGAAGCTTTCTTT. The gene calls are TRBV4-2 and TRBJ1-1; the match to TRBD1 covers 11 bases. CDR3 size: 15 residues. The ends lost 3 bases at V and 5 bases at J; junction bases unmatched: 5. From germline, CDR1 is LGHNA and CDR2 YNFKEQ.

J is TRBJ2-2 and V is TRBV29-1, with TRBD2 matching 7 bases. The J segment lost 7 bases and the V segment lost 6 bases, leaving 5 bases of the junction unmatched. CDR3 length: 12 residues. CDR1 and CDR2 from the germline V gene are SQVTM and ANQGSEA. The CDR3: CSVGGYGGELFF. In DNA, the CDR3 is TGCAGCGTCGGGGGGTATGGCGGGGAGCTGTTTTTT.

The chain is built from TRBV5-1 and TRBJ2-3, with 9 bases fitting TRBD2. Germline values: CDR1 SGHRS, CDR2 YFSETQ. V shed 5 bases, J shed 2 bases, and the junction held 6 bases outside the gene matches. This CDR3 has 15 residues. CDR3 sequence reads: CASSSSGINTDTQYF. The DNA of the CDR3 is TGCGCCAGCAGTTCTAGCGGGATTAACACAGATACGCAGTATTTT. Looking up the rest from reference TRBV5-1 and TRBJ2-3 gives the full variable domain: KAGVTQTPRYLIKTRGQQVTLSCSPISGHRSVSWYQQTPGQGLQFLFEYFSETQRNKGNFPGRFSGRQFSNSRSEMNVSTLELGDSALYLCASSSSGINTDTQYFGPGTRLTVL.

This clone was detected a few times. J is TRBJ2-7 and V is TRBV27; D may be TRBD2 (5 bases). The CDR3 is 15 residues long. Germline assignment: CDR1 MNHEY and CDR2 SMNVEV (reference sequence). V lost 2 bases to trimming and J lost 2 bases, with 13 bases between them. CDR3 in amino acids: CASSLAAGFTYEQYF. The CDR3 nucleotides read TGTGCCAGCAGTTTAGCGGCGGGCTTTACCTACGAGCAGTACTTC.

This sequence joins TRBV28 and TRBJ1-1; possible D gene TRBD1, 6 bases. Trimming left V 7 bases short and J 4 bases short, with 13 bases between. Germline V lookup: CDR1 MDHEN, CDR2 SYDVKM. This CDR3 is built from 13 residues. The CDR3 DNA follows: TGTGCCAGCAAGGGGGTGCCCCTCACTGAAGCTTTCTTT. It specifies CASKGVPLTEAFF.

The V gene is TRBV11-2, the J gene TRBJ2-1; no clear D. V lost 4 bases to trimming and J lost 0 bases, with 7 bases between them. The CDR3 loop spans 14 amino acids. The germline V gene has CDR1 SGHAT and CDR2 FQNNGV. The CDR3: CASSYLSSYNEQFF. The CDR3 region has the DNA TGTGCCAGCAGCTACTTGAGCTCCTACAATGAGCAGTTCTTC. The variable domain in full, completed from reference TRBV11-2 and TRBJ2-1, reads EAGVAQSPRYKIIEKRQSVAFWCNPISGHATLYWYQQILGQGPKLLIQFQNNGVVDDSQLPKDRFSAERLKGVDSTLKIQPAKLEDSAVYLCASSYLSSYNEQFFGPGTRLTVL.